Following are 5 T cell receptor beta chains from one sample sequenced in a study of CD8+CD57+ T cells in acquired aplastic anemia. All sequencing subjects had displayed CD8+CD57+ cell expansion on flow cytometry. Both TCR beta VDJ combination and CDR3 sequence profiling were carried out. Genomic DNA was the template for this profiling. TCRdb re-called the reads through MiXCR, storing one row per CDR3 protein. Of just over 200,000 distinct CDR3 sequences in the sample, 55% to 65% were seen once. The specimen sequenced was sorted CD4+, CD8+, or CD8+CD57+ T cells (not recorded which) from PBMCs. These receptors were taken from a human donor with aplastic anemia.

To note about this clonotype: Just one base apart from a much larger clone, this may be a read error. J is TRBJ2-3 and V is TRBV12-3 or TRBV12-4, with 7 bases that match TRBD1. V shed 4 bases, J shed 8 bases, and the junction held 12 bases outside the gene matches. The CDR3 extends over 15 amino acids. CDR3 in DNA: TGTGCCAGCAGTTCAACCCAAGAGGGGGCAGGTACGCAGTATTTT. This encodes CASSSTQEGAGTQYF.

This clonotype is a singleton in its sample. The rearrangement joins TRBV19 to TRBJ2-1, with 9 positions matching TRBD2. The germline gives CDR1 LNHDA, CDR2 SQIVND (reference sequence). The CDR3 totals 18 residues. Trimming cost V 3 bases and J 0 bases; bases outside gene matches: 9. The CDR3 loop is CASSISSGTPSSYNEQFF. The CDR3 DNA is TGTGCCAGTAGTATCTCTAGCGGGACCCCGAGCTCCTACAATGAGCAGTTCTTC.

The sample holds one count of this clonotype. The rearrangement joins TRBV2 to TRBJ2-5, with D perhaps TRBD2 (5 bases). The CDR3 is 14 amino acids. Germline loops: CDR1 SNHLY, CDR2 FYNNEI. V gave up 3 bases and J gave up 5 bases, with 13 bases separating them. CDR3 protein: CASSETARGETQYF. The CDR3 DNA is TGTGCCAGCAGTGAGACCGCCCGCGGGGAGACCCAGTACTTC.

The count of this clonotype is one. The rearrangement uses TRBV9 and TRBJ2-3; unclear D gene. Germline CDR1 is SGDLS and CDR2 is YYNGEE. V shed 0 bases and J shed 1 base, with 9 bases lying between them. This CDR3 contains 15 residues. The CDR3 nucleotides are TGTGCCAGCAGCGTAGCTACTTTGGGCACAGATACGCAGTATTTT. Residues: CASSVATLGTDTQYF.

This chain uses TRBV14 with TRBJ1-4; D is possibly TRBD1 (5 bases). There are 15 residues in the CDR3. V lost 1 base and J 12 bases, leaving 18 bases between the germline ends. Germline CDR1 SGHDN, CDR2 FVKESK. CDR3 in amino acids: CASSQGIGASEELFF. CDR3 nucleotide sequence: TGTGCCAGCAGCCAAGGGATAGGGGCATCGGAGGAACTGTTTTTT. Together with reference TRBV14 and TRBJ1-4, the CDR3 gives the full variable domain: EAGVTQFPSHSVIEKGQTVTLRCDPISGHDNLYWYRRVMGKEIKFLLHFVKESKQDESGMPNNRFLAERTGGTYSTLKVQPAELEDSGVYFCASSQGIGASEELFFGSGTQLSVL.